The clone carrying this T cell receptor beta chain has only a few counts. The antigen remains undetermined. Method: immunoSEQ multiplex PCR; TCRdb's copy keeps in-frame clones and lacks some. The sample lists hundreds of thousands of clones, about 90% seen once, with about 1.5% in the top ten. These data are taken from a study of Ad26.COV2.S vaccination and SARS-CoV-2 variants. About the research overall: COV1001, an Ad26.COV2.S trial, supplied this vaccine-arm donor. Doses of Ad26.COV2.S were injected into muscle once or twice, 56 days apart.

Regarding treatment: some 20 received Ad26.COV2.S at low or high dose, single or two shots; 5 received placebo; per-sample allocation not given. Sample collection was performed on day 63 after the first vaccine or placebo injection. It was Wuhan-strain SARS-CoV-2 spike that the Ad26 vaccine vector expressed. Overall study results and limits: It was vaccine recipients, not placebo recipients, who had the higher spike-specific TCR breadth.

This receptor was obtained from a person between 18 and 59 years old who received the Ad26.COV2.S COVID-19 vaccine or a placebo. The sequencing here drew on peripheral blood, taken in a trial of Ad26.COV2.S vaccine versus placebo.

DNA for the CDR3: TGTGCCTGGAGAACCAGGAGCACCGGGGAGCTGTTTTTT. The encoded protein is CAWRTRSTGELFF. V and J are TRBV30 and TRBJ2-2; the D is unclear. The germline V and J ends were trimmed by 3 bases and 4 bases, with 9 bases remaining between them. The germline gives CDR1 GTSNPN, CDR2 SVGIG (reference sequence). The CDR3 runs 13 residues.